This note documents a single TCR beta chain sequence. The germline V gene has CDR1 SGHTA and CDR2 FQGTGA. The V end was cut by 5 bases, the J end by 4 bases, with 15 bases between. The CDR3 has 14 amino acids. RNA transcripts served as the template for amplifying TCR beta CDR3 regions. First-round RT-PCR of the TCR CDR3 relied on the HTBI primer set. MiXCR, applied by TCRdb to the multiplex PCR reads, yields one record per CDR3 protein. Counted here are 500,000 to 800,000 distinct CDR3 sequences, more than 12% occurring once; the ten biggest clones make up around an eighth. The data are from a study of T cells in Graves' hyperthyroidism and ophthalmopathy. The study included ophthalmopathy patients with Clinical Activity Score at least 3, NOSPECS grade at least 4 and duration under 3 months.

The material sequenced was blood. This clonotype was sampled from a woman between 45 and 65 years old with Graves' ophthalmopathy. This chain connects TRBV7-3 to TRBJ2-7; D is undetermined. The CDR3 here is CASSAPAARYEQYF. In DNA form, the CDR3 reads TGTGCCAGCAGCGCCCCGGCGGCGCGTTACGAGCAGTACTTC.